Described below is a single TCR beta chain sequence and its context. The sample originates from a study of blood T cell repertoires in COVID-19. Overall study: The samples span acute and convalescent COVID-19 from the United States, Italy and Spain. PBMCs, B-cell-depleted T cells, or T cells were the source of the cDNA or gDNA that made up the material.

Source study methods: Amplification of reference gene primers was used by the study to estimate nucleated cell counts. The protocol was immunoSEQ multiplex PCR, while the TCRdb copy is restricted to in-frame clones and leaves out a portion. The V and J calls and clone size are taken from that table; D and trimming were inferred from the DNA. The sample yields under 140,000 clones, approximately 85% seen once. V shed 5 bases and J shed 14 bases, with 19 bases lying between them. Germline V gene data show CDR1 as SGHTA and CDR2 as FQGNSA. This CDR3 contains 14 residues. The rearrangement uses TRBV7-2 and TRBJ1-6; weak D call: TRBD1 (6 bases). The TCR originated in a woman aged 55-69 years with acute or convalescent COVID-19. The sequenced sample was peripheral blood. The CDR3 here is CASSPDRTLSALHF. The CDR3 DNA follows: TGTGCCAGCAGCCCCGACAGGACTCTCTCGGCCCTCCACTTT.